This T cell receptor beta chain was sequenced for a study of blood T cell repertoires in COVID-19. Across the whole study: Acute and convalescent COVID-19 samples came from the United States, Italy and Spain.

Some clones are missing from TCRdb's copy, which holds only in-frame ones; the method was immunoSEQ multiplex PCR. The sample contains more than 60,000 clones, under 80% of which appear only once. From germline, CDR1 is SGHKS and CDR2 YYEKEE (reference sequence). Trimming left V 2 bases short and J 2 bases short, with 7 bases between. CDR3 length: 13 residues. The sequence was obtained from a human donor with acute or convalescent COVID-19. The donor label of this sample is uncertain. V usage is TRBV5-5 and J usage is TRBJ1-2; D gene uncertain. The sample was peripheral blood. The CDR3 spells CASSLRGNYGYTF. In DNA form, the CDR3 reads TGTGCCAGCAGCTTACGGGGAAACTATGGCTACACCTTC.